Each of the 16 T cell receptor beta chains below was sequenced from the same sample in a study of blood T cell repertoires in COVID-19. Clones were sequenced by immunoSEQ multiplex PCR, and TCRdb holds only the in-frame ones, with some missing. The profile shows around 300,000 clones, 65% to 90% of them singletons. Specimen: peripheral blood. These receptors all stem from a human donor in a cohort sampled during active COVID-19.

V and J are TRBV7-2 and TRBJ2-1, with D perhaps TRBD2 (6 bases). The CDR3 is 13 residues long. V lost 4 bases and J 9 bases, leaving 13 bases between the germline ends. Germline V gene sequence: CDR1 SGHTA, CDR2 FQGNSA. The CDR3 DNA is TGTGCCAGCAGCTCGCCGGGAGCCCTTGAGCAGTTCTTC. As protein: CASSSPGALEQFF.

V usage is TRBV7-9 and J usage is TRBJ2-1; TRBD2 matches 7 bases. CDR1 SEHNR and CDR2 FQNEAQ come from the germline V gene (reference sequence). CDR3 size: 14 residues. J gave up 7 bases and V 2 bases, and 5 bases lay outside the gene matches. The CDR3 nucleotides read TGTGCCAGCAGCTTAAGGGAGGGGCGAAATGAGCAGTTCTTC. It specifies CASSLREGRNEQFF. The full variable domain, its missing parts supplied by reference TRBV7-9 and TRBJ2-1, is DTGVSQNPRHKITKRGQNVTFRCDPISEHNRLYWYRQTLGQGPEFLTYFQNEAQLEKSRLLSDRFSAERPKGSFSTLEIQRTEQGDSAMYLCASSLREGRNEQFFGPGTRLTVL.

The rearrangement links TRBV11-2 to TRBJ2-3, with 12 positions matching TRBD2. The germline V gene encodes CDR1 SGHAT and CDR2 FQNNGV. V lost 3 bases and J lost 6; bases outside the gene matches: 10. CDR3 size: 17 residues. This CDR3 is CASSFGRLAGAGDTQYF. CDR3 nucleotide sequence: TGTGCCAGCAGCTTCGGGCGACTAGCGGGAGCGGGGGATACGCAGTATTTT. The variable domain in full, completed from reference TRBV11-2 and TRBJ2-3, reads EAGVAQSPRYKIIEKRQSVAFWCNPISGHATLYWYQQILGQGPKLLIQFQNNGVVDDSQLPKDRFSAERLKGVDSTLKIQPAKLEDSAVYLCASSFGRLAGAGDTQYFGPGTRLTVL.

The chain links TRBV2 to TRBJ1-2, with 10 bases matching TRBD1. V lost 6 bases, J lost 4 bases, and 2 bases stayed unmatched. Looked up from germline, CDR1 is SNHLY and CDR2 is FYNNEI. This CDR3 spans 13 amino acids. The CDR3 nucleotides are TGTGCCAGCAGAGGACAGGGGGTCTATGGCTACACCTTC. This gives the protein CASRGQGVYGYTF.

The chain carries TRBV27 and TRBJ2-2, with 7 bases aligning to TRBD1. The trim removed 6 bases at V and 5 bases at J, leaving 12 bases unmatched. Germline V gives CDR1 MNHEY, CDR2 SMNVEV (reference sequence). The CDR3 runs 16 residues. The CDR3 sequence is CASSPRGGGLTGELFF. The CDR3 coding sequence is TGTGCCAGCAGCCCAAGAGGGGGCGGGTTAACCGGGGAGCTGTTTTTT.

The genes are TRBV6-5 and TRBJ1-4; D is ambiguous. In germline, CDR1 is MNHEY, CDR2 SVGAGI. This CDR3 spans 13 amino acids. V was cut by 6 bases and J by 2 bases, with 7 bases left in between. CDR3 sequence (DNA): TGTGCCAGCAGAAGGAGCACTAATGAAAAACTGTTTTTT. Translated, it gives CASRRSTNEKLFF.

This clone was seen just once. The V gene is TRBV7-9, the J gene TRBJ1-3; D gene unclear. The CDR3 spans 15 residues. Trimming removed 5 bases from V and 0 bases from J, with 11 bases in between. The germline V gene has CDR1 SEHNR and CDR2 FQNEAQ (reference sequence). This chain's CDR3 is CASSRTPASGNTIYF. DNA of the CDR3: TGTGCCAGCAGCCGGACTCCTGCCTCTGGAAACACCATATATTTT.

The chain links TRBV10-3 to TRBJ2-7, with 7 bases fitting TRBD1. From germline, CDR1 is ENHRY and CDR2 SYGVKD. The length of the CDR3 is 14 residues. V lost 2 bases to trimming and J lost 1 base; unmatched junction nucleotides: 2. The CDR3 coding sequence is TGTGCCATCAGTGAGGGACAGGATTCCTACGAGCAGTACTTC. Its translation: CAISEGQDSYEQYF.

The V gene is TRBV2, the J gene TRBJ2-7; 8 bases match TRBD2. V shed 4 bases, J shed 6 bases, and the junction held 2 bases outside the gene matches. The CDR3 covers 12 residues. Germline V lookup: CDR1 SNHLY, CDR2 FYNNEI. The CDR3 here is CASSGTSGEQYF. CDR3 in DNA: TGTGCCAGCAGTGGAACTAGCGGCGAGCAGTACTTC.

The chain carries TRBV30 and TRBJ1-3; D gene uncertain. V was shortened by 2 bases and J by 4 bases, with 12 bases between the two germline ends. The CDR3 has 14 amino acids. From germline, CDR1 is GTSNPN and CDR2 SVGIG (reference sequence). Here the CDR3 reads CAWSSGSLGNTIYF. The CDR3 DNA is TGTGCCTGGAGTTCCGGGTCGCTCGGAAACACCATATATTTT.

The chain is built from TRBV29-1 and TRBJ2-7, with unresolved D. Trimming shortened V by 4 bases and J by 6 bases, and 19 bases separated the two germline ends. The CDR3 is 14 amino acids. Per germline, CDR1 SQVTM and CDR2 ANQGSEA. This CDR3 is CSVVPSSPSGEQYF. The CDR3 coding sequence is TGCAGCGTTGTGCCCTCAAGCCCCTCGGGCGAGCAGTACTTC.

The gene calls are TRBV6-5 and TRBJ2-1, with D hard to call. V was pared by 8 bases and J by 1 base, with 12 bases between. The CDR3 covers 14 residues. Germline V gene data show CDR1 as MNHEY and CDR2 as SVGAGI. CDR3 sequence (DNA): TGTGCCAGCGTGGCCGAATGGTCCTACAATGAGCAGTTCTTC. This encodes CASVAEWSYNEQFF.

V usage is TRBV2 and J usage is TRBJ2-4, with 7 bases that match TRBD1. The CDR3 extends over 16 amino acids. Germline values: CDR1 SNHLY, CDR2 FYNNEI. Trimming at V came to 4 bases and at J to 0 bases, leaving 6 bases not matched to a gene. The CDR3 is CASSGQGGRAKNIQYF. The CDR3 bases are TGTGCCAGCAGTGGTCAAGGGGGCAGAGCCAAAAACATTCAGTACTTC.

The chain recombines TRBV7-2 with TRBJ2-2, with D possibly being TRBD1 (5 bases). This CDR3 is 14 amino acids long. The germline gives CDR1 SGHTA, CDR2 FQGNSA. V was pared by 8 bases and J by 7 bases, with 17 bases between. CDR3 region: CASSHRNGNGELFF. As DNA, the CDR3 is TGTGCCAGCTCCCACAGGAATGGGAACGGGGAGCTGTTTTTT.

This clone was recorded only once. The V call is TRBV6-5, the J call TRBJ2-7, with TRBD2 matching 11 bases. Per germline, CDR1 MNHEY and CDR2 SVGAGI. Losses at the gene ends were 6 bases for V and 3 bases for J; bases not matched to a gene: 4. The CDR3 totals 14 residues. The CDR3 sequence is CASSRTSGYYEQYF. CDR3 DNA: TGTGCCAGCAGCAGGACTAGCGGGTACTACGAGCAGTACTTC.

The CDR3 here is CASSSLAGAGTGELFF. The CDR3 coding sequence is TGTGCCAGCAGCTCCTTAGCGGGAGCGGGGACCGGGGAGCTGTTTTTT. V and J are TRBV5-4 and TRBJ2-2, with 9 bases fitting TRBD2. V was clipped by 3 bases and J by 5 bases; unmatched bases: 8. The CDR3 sequence is 16 residues long. Germline-derived CDR1 and CDR2 are SGHNT and YYREEE (reference sequence).